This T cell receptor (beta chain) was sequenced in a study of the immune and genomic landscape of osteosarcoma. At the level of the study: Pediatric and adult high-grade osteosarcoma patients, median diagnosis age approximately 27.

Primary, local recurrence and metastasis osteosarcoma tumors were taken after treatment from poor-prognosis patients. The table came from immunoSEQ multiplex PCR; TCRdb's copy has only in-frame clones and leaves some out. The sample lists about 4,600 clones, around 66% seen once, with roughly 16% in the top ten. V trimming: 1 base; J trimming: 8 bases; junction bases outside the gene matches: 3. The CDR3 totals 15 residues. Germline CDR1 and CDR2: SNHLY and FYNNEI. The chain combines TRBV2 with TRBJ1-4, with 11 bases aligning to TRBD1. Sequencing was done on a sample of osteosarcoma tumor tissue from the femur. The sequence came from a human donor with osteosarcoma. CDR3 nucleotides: TGTGCCAGCAGTGAAGTGGGACAGGGGGACGAAAAACTGTTTTTT. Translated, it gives CASSEVGQGDEKLFF.